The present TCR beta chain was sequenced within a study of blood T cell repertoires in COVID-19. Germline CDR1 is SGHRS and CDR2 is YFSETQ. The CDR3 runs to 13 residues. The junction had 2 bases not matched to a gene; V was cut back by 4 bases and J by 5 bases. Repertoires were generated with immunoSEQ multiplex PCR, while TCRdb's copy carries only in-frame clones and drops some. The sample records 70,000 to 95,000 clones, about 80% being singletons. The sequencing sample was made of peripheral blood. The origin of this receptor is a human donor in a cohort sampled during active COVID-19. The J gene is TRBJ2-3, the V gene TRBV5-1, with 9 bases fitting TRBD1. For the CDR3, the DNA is TGCGCCAGCAGCGGGACAGGGTTAGATACGCAGTATTTT. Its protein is CASSGTGLDTQYF.